The 2 T cell receptor beta chains given below trace back to one sample, sequenced in a study of vaccination effects on CD4 cells after COVID-19. No cognate antigen is known for these TCRs. Before sequencing took place, the ViraFEST assay used viral peptide pools to expand antigen-specific CD4+ T cells. At the end of 9 to 11 days of culture, CD4+ T cells were isolated. Participants completed two doses of the BNT162b2 or mRNA-1273 vaccine. The table came from immunoSEQ multiplex PCR; TCRdb's copy has only in-frame clones and leaves some out. The sample records about 66,000 clones, roughly 80% being singletons. Sequenced here: CD4+ T cells from PBMCs cultured with HCoV-OC43 spike peptides, sampled after COVID-19 vaccination. As for subset: HCoV-OC43 spike overlapping peptide pool stimulation. The receptors come from a human donor who received a COVID-19 vaccine.

The J gene is TRBJ2-4, the V gene TRBV3-1 (or the pseudogene TRBV3-2), with D unresolved. In germline, CDR1 is LGHDT, CDR2 YNNKEL (reference sequence). V shed 2 bases and J shed 6 bases, with 8 bases lying between them. The CDR3 has 13 amino acids. Here the CDR3 reads CASSQSRGNIQYF. The CDR3 coding sequence is TGTGCCAGCAGCCAAAGTCGAGGAAACATTCAGTACTTC.

The V call is TRBV4-1, the J call TRBJ2-6, with TRBD1 matching over 9 bases. The CDR3 consists of 21 residues. Germline V gives CDR1 MGHRA, CDR2 YSYEKL. Losses at the gene ends were 2 bases for V and 4 bases for J; bases not matched to a gene: 18. The CDR3 DNA sequence: TGCGCCAGCAGCCAACGGCCGTCGGGGACAGGGAACCCGTGGGGGGCCAACGTCCTGACTTTC. Its protein product is CASSQRPSGTGNPWGANVLTF.